Here is one T cell receptor beta chain with its context. The sample is drawn from a study of control samples from healthy donors and cancer patients. TCRdb's copy holds only in-frame clones and misses some; the assay was immunoSEQ multiplex PCR. Of approximately 71,000 clones in the sample, just under 90% were seen once. Germline V gene sequence: CDR1 SGHRS, CDR2 YFSETQ. The junction had 7 bases not matched to a gene; V was cut back by 5 bases and J by 3 bases. CDR3 length: 14 residues. This receptor was obtained from a man between 60 and 75 years old with lung cancer. The chain employs TRBV5-1 and TRBJ1-1, with 7 bases matching TRBD1. Sequencing was done on a sample of PBMCs. CDR3 region: CASRTGTDDTEAFF. The CDR3 bases are TGCGCCAGCAGAACCGGGACAGACGACACTGAAGCTTTCTTT.